This record concerns one T cell receptor beta chain sequence. Its antigen is still unknown. This specimen belongs to a study of a mutant IDH1 vaccine in newly diagnosed glioma. V was clipped by 2 bases and J by 0 bases, with 8 bases between them. CDR1 and CDR2 from the germline V gene are KGHSH and LQKENI. There are 15 residues in the CDR3. This table comes from immunoSEQ multiplex PCR, and its TCRdb copy is limited to in-frame clones, with some not included. The sample holds about 82,000 clones, approximately 85% seen once. The time point here: week 23, last vaccination. With topical imiquimod, each dose of the vaccine consisted of 300 ug of mutant IDH1 20-mer peptide.

This sequence was found in a young man with glioma. Some clones in this sample may be carry-over from other donors' samples. The sequences come from PBMCs, collected from a glioma patient whose treatment included an IDH1 peptide vaccine. The rearrangement uses TRBV18 and TRBJ2-4; D is uncertain. This CDR3 is CASSPTAVAKNIQYF. CDR3 nucleotide sequence: TGTGCCAGCTCACCAACAGCTGTAGCCAAAAACATTCAGTACTTC.